These 19 T cell receptor beta chains came from one sample sequenced in a study of tumor and adjacent non-tumor tissue in lung cancer. RNA was extracted from bulk tissue without any cell sorting. TCRbeta libraries were built with three rounds of nested PCR, modified from ARM-PCR. Each CDR3 protein is one row after TCRdb ran MiXCR on the multiplex PCR reads. The sample has about 76,000 distinct CDR3 sequences; less than 75% are singletons. The sample consisted of lung tumor tissue. All receptors derive from a woman in her seventies with non-small cell lung cancer.

A single count supports this clonotype. The chain is built from TRBV29-1 and TRBJ1-2; no reliable D call. The CDR3 is made up of 15 amino acids. Trimming shortened V by 6 bases and J by 8 bases, and 25 bases separated the two germline ends. Germline V gene data show CDR1 as SQVTM and CDR2 as ANQGSEA. CDR3 DNA: TGCAGCGTCCTTGCCTCCCCACTACTCACCTACGGCTACACCTTC. This gives the protein CSVLASPLLTYGYTF. The variable domain in full, with the rest retrieved from reference TRBV29-1 and TRBJ1-2, is SAVISQKPSRDICQRGTSLTIQCQVDSQVTMMFWYRQQPGQSLTLIATANQGSEATYESGFVIDKFPISRPNLTFSTLTVSNMSPEDSSIYLCSVLASPLLTYGYTFGSGTRLTVV.

This chain links TRBV20-1 with TRBJ2-1, with 14 nucleotides matching TRBD2. V lost 4 bases, J lost 3 bases, and 8 bases stayed unmatched. The CDR3 extends over 17 amino acids. From germline, CDR1 is DFQATT and CDR2 SNEGSKA (reference sequence). The CDR3 protein is CSAKGLAGDLLYNEQFF. DNA of the CDR3: TGCAGTGCTAAGGGACTAGCGGGAGACCTCCTCTACAATGAGCAGTTCTTC.

The rearrangement joins TRBV4-1 to TRBJ1-6, with a weak D call TRBD1 (6 bases). The CDR3 contains 14 residues. Trimming cost V 10 bases and J 7 bases, with 17 bases left between them. In germline, CDR1 is MGHRA, CDR2 YSYEKL. The CDR3 loop is CANNHRTENSPLHF. CDR3 DNA: TGCGCCAACAACCATAGGACAGAAAATTCACCCCTCCACTTT.

V is TRBV6-5 and J is TRBJ1-3, with D perhaps TRBD1 (5 bases). The CDR3 loop spans 16 amino acids. V lost 4 bases to trimming and J lost 12 bases, with 25 bases between them. Looked up from germline, CDR1 is MNHEY and CDR2 is SVGAGI. The CDR3 loop reads CASSLGRSSSRIIIYF. CDR3 nucleotides: TGTGCCAGCAGTTTGGGACGTTCGAGCTCTAGAATCATCATATATTTT.

As for this clonotype: Its ends do not fully match the called genes, so a read error is possible. This chain connects TRBV11-3 to TRBJ2-1; a possible D gene is TRBD1 (7 bases). The length of the CDR3 is 13 residues. Germline values: CDR1 SGHNT, CDR2 YENEEA. The CDR3 DNA reads as TGTGTCAGCAGCCCCCGGCGGGACAGTGAGCAGTTCTTC. It specifies CVSSPRRDSEQFF.

As for this clonotype: A junction end diverges from the germline sequence, so it may reflect a read error. The chain employs TRBV5-1 and TRBJ1-1; TRBD1 aligns across 7 bases. The CDR3 spans 14 residues. Germline V gene data show CDR1 as SGHRS and CDR2 as YFSETQ. Here the CDR3 reads CARSFAGGSDEAFF. The CDR3 coding sequence is TGCGCCAGGAGCTTTGCAGGGGGATCGGATGAAGCTTTCTTT.

As for this clonotype: A junction boundary mismatches the germline segment, possibly from a read error. CDR3 amino acids: CAISATSDYSEQLF. CDR3 DNA: TGTGCCATCAGTGCGACTAGCGACTACAGTGAGCAGCTCTTT. The chain recombines TRBV10-3 with TRBJ2-1, with TRBD2 matching 8 bases. CDR1 is ENHRY and CDR2 is SYGVKD in the germline V gene. CDR3 length: 14 amino acids.

On this clonotype: Its ends do not fully match the called genes, so a read error is possible. This chain uses TRBV12-3 or TRBV12-4 with TRBJ2-3, with TRBD1 matching 8 bases. The CDR3 is 14 amino acids. This CDR3 is CASSTGGRADMQYF. Here the CDR3 DNA reads TGTGCCAGTAGTACAGGGGGACGCGCAGATATGCAGTATTTT.

Of note for this clonotype: The junction departs from the called germline gene at one end, perhaps through a read error. This sequence joins TRBV6-5 and TRBJ2-3; D uncertain. This CDR3 has 13 amino acids. The germline V gene encodes CDR1 MNHEY and CDR2 SVGAGI. The CDR3 DNA reads TGTGCCAGCAGGGTACATGGTCTAGATACGCAATATTTT. Translated, it gives CASRVHGLDTQYF.

Concerning this clonotype itself: The junction and the germline gene differ at one end; a read error may be behind it. This chain uses TRBV10-3 with TRBJ1-2; 8 bases agree with TRBD1. The CDR3 extends over 13 amino acids. The germline CDR1 and CDR2 sequences are ENHRY and SYGVKD. The CDR3 region is CAISATGVECYAF. The CDR3, as DNA: TGTGCCATCAGCGCGACAGGGGTAGAGTGCTACGCCTTC.

This clonotype occurred a few times. The V and J genes are TRBV6-5 and TRBJ2-5; the match to TRBD2 covers 10 bases. CDR1 and CDR2 (germline): MNHEY, SVGAGI. V gave up 6 bases and J gave up 5 bases; unmatched junction bases: 3. This CDR3 region has 13 residues. CDR3 in amino acids: CASRGTSVETQYF. For the CDR3, the DNA is TGTGCCAGCAGAGGGACTAGCGTCGAGACCCAGTACTTC.

Notes on this clonotype: The junction differs from germline at one of its ends, possibly a read error. This chain joins TRBV4-1 and TRBJ2-5, with D uncertain. The CDR3 runs to 14 residues. The germline V gene encodes CDR1 MGHRA and CDR2 YSYEKL. The CDR3 DNA reads TGCGTCATCAGCCATCAAGGATCTTCCGAGATCCAGTACTTC. Translation: CVISHQGSSEIQYF.

This clonotype was counted only a few times. Mismatch with germline at one junction end may stem from a read error. This rearrangement joins TRBV20-1 to TRBJ1-2; TRBD1 agrees at 8 bases. CDR3 length: 16 residues. Germline CDR1 is DFQATT and CDR2 is SNEGSKA (reference sequence). The CDR3 loop reads CSARAARGRIYGGHTF. CDR3 nucleotides: TGCAGTGCTAGAGCGGCCAGGGGGCGTATATATGGGGGCCACACCTTT.

This clonotype showed up many times. The gene calls are TRBV20-1 and TRBJ2-5, with D perhaps TRBD1 (6 bases). Germline-derived CDR1 and CDR2 are DFQATT and SNEGSKA (reference sequence). The germline V and J ends were trimmed by 1 base and 1 base, with 16 bases remaining between them. The CDR3 is made up of 16 amino acids. The CDR3 nucleotides are TGCAGTGCTAGAGGTCGAAGGGGGTCGAGCCAAGAGACCCAGTACTTC. Amino acids: CSARGRRGSSQETQYF.

This clonotype rates as large (0.1 to 1%). The rearrangement joins TRBV29-1 to TRBJ1-1; D is unresolved. V was clipped by 3 bases and J by 6 bases, with 14 bases between them. This CDR3 has 13 residues. Per germline, CDR1 SQVTM and CDR2 ANQGSEA. The CDR3 DNA reads TGCAGCGTTGATGCTTCTTACGGCGCTGAAGCTTTCTTT. Translating it yields CSVDASYGAEAFF.

With regard to this clonotype: This may arise from a read error, as a much more abundant clone is one base away. The V gene is TRBV5-1, the J gene TRBJ2-7; TRBD2 might be the D (5 bases). The CDR3 covers 13 residues. Germline lookup yields CDR1 SGHRS and CDR2 YFSETQ. V was clipped by 0 bases and J by 5 bases, with 9 bases between them. The CDR3 nucleotides read TGCGCCAGCAGCTTGGGTACGGAGGACGAGCAGTACTTC. It is translated as CASSLGTEDEQYF. Complete variable domain (other parts from reference TRBV5-1 and TRBJ2-7): KAGVTQTPRYLIKTRGQQVTLSCSPISGHRSVSWYQQTPGQGLQFLFEYFSETQRNKGNFPGRFSGRQFSNSRSEMNVSTLELGDSALYLCASSLGTEDEQYFGPGTRLTVT.

This clonotype was observed at least ten times. The chain recombines TRBV4-1 with TRBJ2-7, with 8 positions matching TRBD2. Germline CDR1 is MGHRA and CDR2 is YSYEKL. V dropped 3 bases and J dropped 1; count of bases not matched to a gene: 11. The CDR3 loop spans 17 amino acids. The CDR3 loop reads CASSQGLPAGESYEQYF. Here the CDR3 DNA reads TGCGCCAGCAGCCAGGGCCTTCCAGCGGGAGAATCCTACGAGCAGTACTTC.

Written as DNA, the CDR3 is TGTGACAGGAGCTTGGGGGGCTACGAGCAGTACTTC. Translated, it gives CDRSLGGYEQYF. V usage is TRBV5-5 and J usage is TRBJ2-7; D perhaps matches TRBD2 (6 bases). Germline V lookup: CDR1 SGHKS, CDR2 YYEKEE (reference sequence). CDR3 length: 12 amino acids.

Of note for this clonotype: The conserved phenylalanine or tryptophan normally closing the CDR3 is absent here, so this likely arose from a read error. The V call is TRBV5-6, the J call TRBJ1-1, with a weak D call TRBD1 (5 bases). The CDR3 has 14 amino acids. V was cut by 4 bases and J by 5 bases, with 15 bases left in between. Germline values: CDR1 SGHDT, CDR2 YYEEEE. CDR3 loop: CASSPDMTRTEAFL. The CDR3, as DNA: TGTGCCAGCAGCCCGGACATGACGAGGACTGAAGCTTTCTTA.